This T cell receptor (beta chain) emerged from a study of human T cells and chemical hapten exposure. The library attached unique molecular identifiers to individual cDNA molecules. Via MiXCR, TCRdb re-called the RACE reads, giving one row per CDR3 protein. This sample carries more than 65,000 distinct CDR3 sequences, over 6% of them seen once, and the ten largest clones take around 1.5%. Time point indicated: patch test 1, 2 weeks after DPC sensitization. Treatment specified: therapeutic diphenylcyclopropenone sensitization with weekly scalp DPC. Those who donated were patients with alopecia, 18 to 70 years of age, and suitable for DPC. Between the trimmed V and J ends, which lost 7 bases and 6 bases, there was a span of 19 bases. Germline CDR1 reads SGHRS; CDR2 reads YFSETQ. The CDR3 is 14 amino acids. This clonotype has at least ten counts.

The TCR comes from a woman in her twenties or thirties with alopecia areata. Some clones in this sample may be carry-over from other donors' samples. V usage is TRBV5-1 and J usage is TRBJ1-1; a weak D match, TRBD1 (5 bases). The sequences come from whole blood, collected in connection with sensitization to the hapten diphenylcyclopropenone (DPC). CDR3 amino acids: CASQEGGAGPEAFF. CDR3 coding DNA: TGCGCCAGCCAAGAAGGAGGGGCGGGTCCTGAAGCTTTCTTT.